Following are 7 T cell receptor beta chains from one sample sequenced in a study of T cells in tuberculosis. Sequencing was performed with immunoSEQ multiplex PCR; in TCRdb, only in-frame clones are kept and a portion is missing. The sample gives around 60,000 clones, around 81% of which show up once; roughly 12% is in the top ten. After thawing and overnight rest, PBMC were stained with GMM-loaded CD1B tetramer, viability dye and anti-CD3 for sorting. C32 glucose monomycolate from Rhodococcus equi was loaded onto the CD1B tetramers. The specimen was CD1b-GMM tetramer-negative cells sorted from PBMCs. The receptors derive from an adult woman with latent tuberculosis.

This chain connects TRBV4-2 to TRBJ2-7; a possible D gene is TRBD2 (5 bases). The germline V and J ends were trimmed by 0 bases and 4 bases, with 16 bases remaining between them. CDR1 and CDR2 (germline): LGHNA, YNFKEQ. The CDR3 is made up of 16 amino acids. CDR3 loop: CASSQEWVARGYEQYF. The CDR3, as DNA: TGTGCCAGCAGCCAAGAATGGGTAGCAAGAGGGTACGAGCAGTACTTC.

The V and J genes are TRBV27 and TRBJ1-2, with 7 nucleotides matching TRBD1. V was pared by 0 bases and J by 5 bases, with 3 bases of the junction left unmatched. From germline, CDR1 is MNHEY and CDR2 SMNVEV (reference sequence). This CDR3 has 14 residues. The CDR3 reads CASSLSAGGYGYTF. Written as DNA, the CDR3 is TGTGCCAGCAGTTTATCGGCAGGGGGATATGGCTACACCTTC.

This clone occurred a few times. This chain connects TRBV28 to TRBJ1-2; D is perhaps TRBD1 (5 bases). The V gene lost 8 bases and the J gene lost 7 bases, with 14 bases spanning the gap. This CDR3 contains 12 residues. Germline V gene sequence: CDR1 MDHEN, CDR2 SYDVKM. In DNA form, the CDR3 reads TGTGCCAGCCAGGGAGGCCTTATTGGCTACACCTTC. It specifies CASQGGLIGYTF.

The CDR3: CASSRGQGAVKLFF. DNA for the CDR3: TGTGCCAGCAGCCGTGGACAGGGGGCTGTTAAACTGTTTTTT. The rearrangement uses TRBV28 and TRBJ1-4; 11 bases line up with TRBD1. V lost 6 bases to trimming and J lost 11 bases; unmatched junction nucleotides: 8. The CDR3 contains 14 residues. The V gene's germline CDR1 is MDHEN and CDR2 SYDVKM.

This clone was seen a few times. This sequence joins TRBV2 and TRBJ2-1; 10 nucleotides agree with TRBD1. The J segment lost 7 bases and the V segment lost 7 bases, leaving 7 bases of the junction unmatched. From germline, CDR1 is SNHLY and CDR2 FYNNEI. The CDR3 consists of 14 residues. CDR3 region: CASISGQGVNEQFF. In DNA form, the CDR3 reads TGTGCCAGCATCTCCGGACAGGGGGTGAATGAGCAGTTCTTC.

The rearrangement uses TRBV19 and TRBJ1-3; D possibly corresponds to TRBD1 (6 bases). The ends were cut back, 5 bases at V and 0 bases at J, with 17 bases in the middle. Germline CDR1 is LNHDA and CDR2 is SQIVND (reference sequence). CDR3 length: 17 residues. The chain's CDR3 is CASSVMTGLASGNTIYF. The CDR3 DNA sequence: TGTGCCAGTAGTGTTATGACAGGACTCGCCTCTGGAAACACCATATATTTT. Complete variable domain (other parts from reference TRBV19 and TRBJ1-3): DGGITQSPKYLFRKEGQNVTLSCEQNLNHDAMYWYRQDPGQGLRLIYYSQIVNDFQKGDIAEGYSVSREKKESFPLTVTSAQKNPTAFYLCASSVMTGLASGNTIYFGEGSWLTVV.

This chain uses TRBV7-2 with TRBJ2-1; 10 positions match TRBD2. V lost 5 bases, J lost 8 bases, and 6 bases stayed unmatched. Germline loops: CDR1 SGHTA, CDR2 FQGNSA. The length of the CDR3 is 14 residues. The CDR3 DNA reads as TGTGCCAGCAGCCAAGTTACTAGCGGGGATGAGCAGTTCTTC. Protein sequence: CASSQVTSGDEQFF. Supplemented by reference TRBV7-2 and TRBJ2-1, the full variable domain reads GAGVSQSPSNKVTEKGKDVELRCDPISGHTALYWYRQSLGQGLEFLIYFQGNSAPDKSGLPSDRFSAERTGGSVSTLTIQRTQQEDSAVYLCASSQVTSGDEQFFGPGTRLTVL.